The 11 T cell receptor beta chains below were found in one sample sequenced in a study of CD8 T cells in ankylosing spondylitis (dated by TCRdb to the late 2010s). The library was built by means of 5' RACE. These reads were obtained on an Illumina HiSeq 2500. TCRdb itself trimmed the public reads at Q25 with fastp, ran MiXCR and retained productive beta chains. CDR3 protein duplicates are merged, each entry listing the most common genes and DNA. The sample table holds about 36,000 distinct CDR3 sequences, of which about 6.3% were seen once. The ten largest clonotypes hold about 12% of the sample. The sample was blood, either unsorted or a sorted T cell fraction (not recorded which). The receptors derive from a male donor with ankylosing spondylitis or in good health (not recorded which).

This clonotype showed up many times. The chain is built from TRBV7-6 and TRBJ1-1, with D tentatively TRBD1 (5 bases). The CDR3 totals 16 residues. V was pared by 6 bases and J by 1 base, with 18 bases between. Germline assignment: CDR1 SGHVS and CDR2 FNYEAQ. CDR3 DNA sequence: TGTGCCAGCAGACATATCGACGGGGACGGGAACACTGAAGCTTTCTTT. Residues: CASRHIDGDGNTEAFF.

This clonotype has at least ten counts. The DNA of the CDR3 is TGTGCCAGCTCACAGAGGACCGAAGAAAAACTGTTTTTT. It codes for CASSQRTEEKLFF. The chain combines TRBV18 with TRBJ1-4; D unresolved. This CDR3 has 13 residues. Trimming left V 4 bases short and J 8 bases short, with 11 bases between. Looked up from germline, CDR1 is KGHSH and CDR2 is LQKENI.

This clonotype was seen ten or more times. J is TRBJ1-5 and V is TRBV12-3 or TRBV12-4; no definite D call. V lost 5 bases to trimming and J lost 2 bases, with 13 bases between them. This CDR3 has 15 amino acids. Here the CDR3 reads CASSPVRVGNQPQHF. The DNA for the CDR3 is TGTGCCAGCAGTCCGGTGAGGGTTGGCAATCAGCCCCAGCATTTT.

This clonotype appeared many times. The chain employs TRBV4-1 and TRBJ2-1; D is unclear. The CDR3 runs 15 residues. CDR1 is MGHRA, CDR2 YSYEKL, per germline. V gave up 2 bases and J gave up 0 bases, with 8 bases separating them. The CDR3 loop reads CASSQRLLSYNEQFF. The CDR3, as DNA: TGCGCCAGCAGCCAAAGACTCCTCTCCTACAATGAGCAGTTCTTC.

This clonotype was observed a few times. V is TRBV7-9 and J is TRBJ2-5, with D tentatively TRBD2 (5 bases). The V gene lost 4 bases and the J gene lost 4 bases, with 13 bases spanning the gap. This CDR3 has 14 residues. Per germline, CDR1 SEHNR and CDR2 FQNEAQ (reference sequence). The CDR3 DNA follows: TGTGCCAGCAGCTCCACCAGAGGGCGAGAGACCCAGTACTTC. Residues: CASSSTRGRETQYF.

The chain uses TRBV6-1 and TRBJ1-1; tentatively, D is TRBD1 (5 bases). Trimming left V 6 bases short and J 2 bases short, with 22 bases between. This CDR3 is built from 17 residues. In germline, CDR1 is MNHNS, CDR2 SASEGT. CDR3 residues: CASRFLPEGYGNTEAFF. DNA for the CDR3: TGTGCCAGCAGGTTTCTTCCTGAGGGGTACGGAAACACTGAAGCTTTCTTT.

This clonotype was seen ten or more times. This chain links TRBV5-1 with TRBJ1-4, with D unclear. CDR1 SGHRS and CDR2 YFSETQ come from the germline V gene. The CDR3 extends over 13 amino acids. Deletions cut 2 bases from V and 8 bases from J, with 10 bases between. The chain's CDR3 is CASSFAGGEKLFF. CDR3 nucleotide sequence: TGCGCCAGCAGCTTCGCAGGAGGCGAAAAACTGTTTTTT.

Many counts were recorded for this clonotype. The chain links TRBV5-1 to TRBJ2-3; TRBD2 aligns across 10 bases. J was trimmed by 9 bases and V by 0 bases; bases with no gene match: 22. The CDR3 has 20 residues. Germline assignment: CDR1 SGHRS and CDR2 YFSETQ. The CDR3, as DNA: TGCGCCAGCAGCTTGGCCCGAAGCGGGGGGGGATTTTCGCGGTCGGAGACGCAGTATTTT. It encodes CASSLARSGGGFSRSETQYF. The entire variable domain, with the rest obtained from reference TRBV5-1 and TRBJ2-3, is as follows: KAGVTQTPRYLIKTRGQQVTLSCSPISGHRSVSWYQQTPGQGLQFLFEYFSETQRNKGNFPGRFSGRQFSNSRSEMNVSTLELGDSALYLCASSLARSGGGFSRSETQYFGPGTRLTVL.

This clonotype has ten or more counts. The CDR3 region has the DNA TGTGCCAGCAGTTACCCGGGACTAGCGGGAGATACGCAGTATTTT. This translates into CASSYPGLAGDTQYF. The chain has TRBV6-5 and TRBJ2-3; TRBD2 aligns across 12 bases. The CDR3 has 15 amino acids. From germline, CDR1 is MNHEY and CDR2 SVGAGI. Trimming at V came to 2 bases and at J to 5 bases, leaving 2 bases not matched to a gene.

This clonotype was recorded many times. This rearrangement joins TRBV20-1 to TRBJ2-7; 9 nucleotides line up with TRBD1. Trimming took 6 bases from V and 4 from J; bases not matched to a gene: 10. This CDR3 is 14 amino acids long. CDR1 is DFQATT, CDR2 SNEGSKA, per germline (reference sequence). DNA of the CDR3: TGCAGTGCCAATTGGGACAGGGAAGGATACGAGCAGTACTTC. Translation: CSANWDREGYEQYF.

This clonotype was seen repeatedly, ten times or more. The genes are TRBV6-1 and TRBJ2-1; 8 bases align to TRBD2. Germline V gene sequence: CDR1 MNHNS, CDR2 SASEGT. This CDR3 contains 14 residues. J gave up 4 bases and V 6 bases, and 5 bases lay outside the gene matches. The CDR3 loop is CASRNGGGYNEQFF. The CDR3 DNA follows: TGTGCCAGCAGGAACGGGGGGGGATACAATGAGCAGTTCTTC.